What follows are 20 T cell receptor beta chains derived from one specimen sequenced in a study of blood T cell repertoires in COVID-19 (dated by TCRdb to 2019 to 2021). Libraries were constructed by the immunoSEQ multiplex PCR assay. TCRdb holds this immuneACCESS table with in-frame rearrangements only. Some clones are missing; in checked studies, unresolved V genes explain under half, and the rest has no known cause. Counted in this sample were fewer than 300,000 clones; roughly nine tenths of them appeared once. The ten top clones hold less than 15% of the sample. Sequenced material: peripheral blood. The receptor set was obtained from a woman aged 25 to 45 with COVID-19, enrolled during active disease.

The V gene is TRBV5-5, the J gene TRBJ1-1, with D possibly matching TRBD1 (6 bases). The length of the CDR3 is 14 residues. Germline V gene data show CDR1 as SGHKS and CDR2 as YYEKEE (reference sequence). Trimming removed 4 bases from V and 5 bases from J, with 15 bases in between. CDR3 protein: CASSLFWGLTEAFF. The DNA of the CDR3 is TGTGCCAGCAGCCTTTTTTGGGGGCTAACTGAAGCTTTCTTT.

The chain is built from TRBV6-5 and TRBJ2-7, with TRBD2 matching 8 bases. CDR1 is MNHEY, CDR2 SVGAGI, per germline. The CDR3 runs to 13 residues. J lost 2 bases, V lost 9 bases, and 6 bases had no gene match. The CDR3 DNA reads TGTGCCAGTGAAAGCGGGGGCGCCTACGAGCAGTACTTC. As protein: CASESGGAYEQYF.

J is TRBJ2-5 and V is TRBV12-3 or TRBV12-4; D uncertain. The V and J ends lost 7 bases and 4 bases respectively, with 13 bases between them. The CDR3 is 13 residues long. The CDR3 sequence: CASTQNPGETQYF. In DNA, the CDR3 is TGTGCCAGCACCCAGAATCCGGGAGAGACCCAGTACTTC.

The chain links TRBV5-1 to TRBJ1-1; 9 bases match TRBD1. Germline CDR1 reads SGHRS; CDR2 reads YFSETQ. V trimming: 4 bases; J trimming: 7 bases; junction bases outside the gene matches: 8. This CDR3 has 14 amino acids. The CDR3 DNA reads as TGCGCCAGCAGCGCCGGGACAGGGCGGGTTGAAGCTTTCTTT. Protein product: CASSAGTGRVEAFF.

The J gene is TRBJ2-5, the V gene TRBV6-5; 7 nucleotides agree with TRBD2. V dropped 8 bases and J dropped 0; count of bases not matched to a gene: 6. Germline CDR1 is MNHEY and CDR2 is SVGAGI. The CDR3 consists of 14 residues. The CDR3: CASVVGGDQETQYF. DNA for the CDR3: TGTGCCAGCGTTGTGGGAGGGGACCAAGAGACCCAGTACTTC.

V usage is TRBV25-1 and J usage is TRBJ2-7; D might be TRBD1 (6 bases). Germline V gene lookup returns CDR1 MGHDK and CDR2 SYGVNS. With 3 bases removed from V and 2 bases from J, the gap between germline ends came to 17 bases. The length of the CDR3 is 16 residues. The CDR3 coding sequence is TGTGCCAGCAGTGACTCTTCCGGGACAATCACCTACGAGCAGTACTTC. Protein product: CASSDSSGTITYEQYF.

V is TRBV10-3 and J is TRBJ2-2; a possible D gene is TRBD1 (5 bases). Trimming stripped 8 bases from V and 5 bases from J, with 18 bases between. The CDR3 has 15 amino acids. Germline V gene lookup returns CDR1 ENHRY and CDR2 SYGVKD. CDR3 DNA: TGTGCCATCCATGAGCCAGGGTCGGGTACCGGGGAGCTGTTTTTT. Its translation: CAIHEPGSGTGELFF.

This chain connects TRBV11-2 to TRBJ2-3; tentatively, D is TRBD2 (6 bases). The CDR3 consists of 15 residues. Per the germline V gene, CDR1 is SGHAT and CDR2 is FQNNGV. V lost 5 bases to trimming and J lost 10 bases, with 22 bases between them. Here the CDR3 reads CASSLTRDSRVPQYF. The CDR3 DNA sequence: TGTGCCAGCAGCCTGACCCGGGACTCGAGGGTCCCGCAGTATTTT.

This clone has a handful of counts. The chain is built from TRBV4-1 and TRBJ2-7; possibly TRBD2 for D (5 bases). CDR1 is MGHRA and CDR2 is YSYEKL in the germline V gene. This CDR3 contains 16 residues. V lost 3 bases and J lost 0, with 15 bases in between. DNA of the CDR3: TGCGCCAGCAGCCAGGACGGACGGGAAAGCTCCTACGAGCAGTACTTC. Translation: CASSQDGRESSYEQYF.

The chain joins TRBV21-1 to TRBJ1-1; no check of the table's D call, TRBD1, against the DNA was made. TRBV21-1 is annotated as a pseudogene. CDR3 size: 17 residues. The CDR3 spells CASRPRDRGIMNTEAFF. Written as DNA, the CDR3 is TGTGCCAGCCGTCCGCGGGACAGGGGGATCATGAACACTGAAGCTTTCTTT.

The chain carries TRBV5-1 and TRBJ1-3; 8 bases map to TRBD1. CDR1 SGHRS and CDR2 YFSETQ come from the germline V gene. Trimming took 3 bases from V and 8 from J; bases not matched to a gene: 4. The CDR3 extends over 13 amino acids. The CDR3: CASSWTGSDTIYF. DNA of the CDR3: TGCGCCAGCAGCTGGACAGGGTCCGACACCATATATTTT. The whole variable domain, filled in from reference TRBV5-1 and TRBJ1-3, reads KAGVTQTPRYLIKTRGQQVTLSCSPISGHRSVSWYQQTPGQGLQFLFEYFSETQRNKGNFPGRFSGRQFSNSRSEMNVSTLELGDSALYLCASSWTGSDTIYFGEGSWLTVV.

The chain employs TRBV3-1 (or the pseudogene TRBV3-2) and TRBJ1-1; 7 nucleotides match TRBD1. Germline values: CDR1 LGHDT, CDR2 YNNKEL (reference sequence). J gave up 1 base and V 6 bases, and 5 bases lay outside the gene matches. The CDR3 is 14 residues long. CDR3 sequence (DNA): TGTGCCAGCAGTCAGACAGGGACGAACACTGAAGCTTTCTTT. Residues: CASSQTGTNTEAFF.

The chain combines TRBV11-2 with TRBJ2-1, with D possibly TRBD1 on 5 matching bases. V gave up 4 bases and J gave up 5 bases, with 24 bases separating them. From germline, CDR1 is SGHAT and CDR2 FQNNGV. The CDR3 has 18 residues. Here the CDR3 DNA reads TGTGCCAGCAGCTCTTTGGCATTGGGGCACTATGGCCACAATGAGCAGTTCTTC. This translates into CASSSLALGHYGHNEQFF. The variable domain in full, completed from reference TRBV11-2 and TRBJ2-1, reads EAGVAQSPRYKIIEKRQSVAFWCNPISGHATLYWYQQILGQGPKLLIQFQNNGVVDDSQLPKDRFSAERLKGVDSTLKIQPAKLEDSAVYLCASSSLALGHYGHNEQFFGPGTRLTVL.

This CDR3 reads CASSLGQAYTEAFF. CDR3 nucleotides: TGTGCCAGCAGCTTGGGACAGGCCTACACTGAAGCTTTCTTT. V usage is TRBV11-2 and J usage is TRBJ1-1; TRBD1 matches 8 bases. Per the germline V gene, CDR1 is SGHAT and CDR2 is FQNNGV. CDR3 length: 14 amino acids. Germline trimming cut 3 bases from V and 3 bases from J; bases unmatched to any gene: 3.

The gene calls are TRBV18 and TRBJ1-4; D is unclear. The CDR3 contains 14 residues. Trimming took off 1 base at V and 5 bases at J, with 8 bases between the two ends. CDR1 and CDR2 from the germline V gene are KGHSH and LQKENI. The CDR3 protein is CASSPQGRNEKLFF. CDR3 DNA: TGTGCCAGCTCACCACAAGGGAGGAATGAAAAACTGTTTTTT.

The chain joins TRBV25-1 to TRBJ1-4; D gene uncertain. CDR3 size: 15 residues. Germline V gene data show CDR1 as MGHDK and CDR2 as SYGVNS. Trimming left V 1 base short and J 4 bases short, with 10 bases between. This CDR3 is CASSEFQAYNEKLFF. CDR3 nucleotides: TGTGCCAGCAGTGAATTCCAGGCCTATAATGAAAAACTGTTTTTT.

The chain joins TRBV7-9 to TRBJ1-6, with 8 bases aligning to TRBD1. V shed 6 bases, J shed 5 bases, and the junction held 3 bases outside the gene matches. Germline-derived CDR1 and CDR2 are SEHNR and FQNEAQ (reference sequence). The CDR3 loop spans 14 amino acids. The CDR3 DNA reads TGTGCCAGCAGAAAACAGGGGGATAATTCACCCCTCCACTTT. Its protein is CASRKQGDNSPLHF.

This chain connects TRBV7-2 to TRBJ1-2, with a weak D call TRBD1 (6 bases). The CDR3 extends over 14 amino acids. Germline V lookup: CDR1 SGHTA, CDR2 FQGNSA. The V end lost 4 bases, the J end lost 0 bases, and 9 bases lay between the germline ends. In DNA, the CDR3 is TGTGCCAGCAGCTCCCGGACAGCTAACTATGGCTACACCTTC. It codes for CASSSRTANYGYTF.

This clone has just one count. V and J are TRBV4-1 and TRBJ2-1, with D perhaps matching TRBD1 (5 bases). V lost 1 base, J lost 5 bases, and 27 bases lay in between. Germline V gene data show CDR1 as MGHRA and CDR2 as YSYEKL. The CDR3 runs 20 residues. The CDR3 nucleotides are TGCGCCAGCAGCCAAGCCGGTTATCCCAGGGTTGGACGCCGGAACAATGAGCAGTTCTTC. The encoded protein is CASSQAGYPRVGRRNNEQFF.

The V and J genes are TRBV20-1 and TRBJ1-1; D gene unclear. The CDR3 sequence is 14 residues long. The germline V gene encodes CDR1 DFQATT and CDR2 SNEGSKA (reference sequence). V lost 3 bases, J lost 1 base, and 12 bases lay in between. The CDR3 sequence is CSASDLWPNTEAFF. In nucleotides, the CDR3 is TGCAGTGCTAGTGACCTCTGGCCGAACACTGAAGCTTTCTTT.